This entry lists 31 T cell receptor beta chains sequenced from one sample in a study of T-cell reconstitution after alpha-beta-depleted transplantation in children (TCRdb year 2016). The treatment or condition tag for this specimen amounts to: allogeneic hematopoietic cell transplantation with graft depleted of TCRalphabeta T cells and CD19 B cells. Library generation was performed with PCR. Instrument used: Illumina HiSeq 2500. To normalize quantification of the TCRbeta repertoire, the TCR libraries were built with molecular barcoding that relied on unique molecular identifiers. The public reads were run again by TCRdb, first through fastp at Q25 and then through MiXCR, and only productive beta chains were kept. Each entry is one CDR3 protein sequence, shown with its most common DNA and genes. This sample holds about 440,000 distinct CDR3 sequences; roughly two fifths were observed only once. Around a quarter of the sample rests with the top ten.

The source was PBMCs, collected before TCRalphabeta/CD19-depleted stem cell transplant. The receptors here all came from a girl aged 2-9 years with aplastic anemia, due to receive a stem cell transplant.

The V gene is TRBV7-3, the J gene TRBJ1-1, with D possibly matching TRBD1 (5 bases). The CDR3 length is 15 residues. Trimming left V 4 bases short and J 3 bases short, with 15 bases between. Per the germline V gene, CDR1 is SGHTA and CDR2 is FQGTGA. Here the CDR3 DNA reads TGTGCCAGCAGCTCTACAGGACGGGGTGACACTGAAGCTTTCTTT. Protein product: CASSSTGRGDTEAFF.

The chain links TRBV19 to TRBJ1-5; 7 nucleotides line up with TRBD1. The CDR3 consists of 15 residues. The germline gives CDR1 LNHDA, CDR2 SQIVND (reference sequence). V trimming: 1 base; J trimming: 3 bases; junction bases outside the gene matches: 3. The CDR3 loop is CASSIGQGINQPQHF. DNA of the CDR3: TGTGCCAGTAGTATAGGACAGGGTATCAATCAGCCCCAGCATTTT.

This clonotype was picked up many times. The chain uses TRBV4-3 and TRBJ2-2; the D call may be TRBD1 or TRBD2 (5 bases each). The CDR3 extends over 17 amino acids. Germline V gene lookup returns CDR1 LGHNA and CDR2 YSLEER. Between the trimmed V and J ends, which lost 0 bases and 3 bases, there was a span of 14 bases. CDR3 region: CASSQDILVGDTGELFF. The CDR3 DNA reads as TGCGCCAGCAGCCAAGATATCCTAGTGGGGGACACCGGGGAGCTGTTTTTT.

This chain uses TRBV5-6 with TRBJ2-1; 7 positions match TRBD1. The CDR3 length is 14 residues. V was clipped by 2 bases and J by 7 bases; unmatched bases: 6. Germline assignment: CDR1 SGHDT and CDR2 YYEEEE. CDR3 protein: CASSLGGGMNEQFF. CDR3 sequence (DNA): TGTGCCAGCAGCTTAGGGGGCGGTATGAATGAGCAGTTCTTC.

This chain links TRBV6-6 with TRBJ2-7; 8 nucleotides align to TRBD2. Germline CDR1 MNHNY, CDR2 SVGAGI (reference sequence). This CDR3 spans 12 amino acids. J gave up 6 bases and V 5 bases, and 3 bases lay outside the gene matches. CDR3 DNA: TGTGCCAGCAGTGCGGGGGGCGCCGAGCAGTACTTC. Residues: CASSAGGAEQYF.

V usage is TRBV7-7 and J usage is TRBJ2-2; TRBD2 aligns across 7 bases. The CDR3 length is 13 residues. The V segment lost 11 bases and the J segment 5 bases; nucleotides outside the gene matches: 8. Germline V lookup: CDR1 SSHAT, CDR2 FNYEAQ (reference sequence). This chain's CDR3 is CAGVRERTGELFF. DNA for the CDR3: TGTGCCGGGGTGCGGGAGCGGACCGGGGAGCTGTTTTTT.

This clonotype was seen ten or more times. The chain is built from TRBV20-1 and TRBJ1-3, with 10 nucleotides matching TRBD1. V lost 6 bases and J lost 7; bases outside the gene matches: 15. This CDR3 spans 16 amino acids. CDR1 DFQATT and CDR2 SNEGSKA come from the germline V gene (reference sequence). The CDR3 nucleotides read TGCAGTGCCGAACCCCGGGACAGGGGTTCTCCGAACACCATATATTTT. Protein: CSAEPRDRGSPNTIYF.

This chain joins TRBV28 and TRBJ2-4, with 9 bases identical to TRBD1. The junction had 8 bases not matched to a gene; V was cut back by 3 bases and J by 8 bases. CDR3 length: 15 amino acids. Germline assignment: CDR1 MDHEN and CDR2 SYDVKM. This chain's CDR3 is CASSFPGQGTDIQYF. DNA of the CDR3: TGTGCCAGCAGTTTCCCGGGACAGGGCACGGACATTCAGTACTTC.

This clonotype was observed a handful of times. The chain uses TRBV9 and TRBJ2-7, with D perhaps assigned TRBD1 or TRBD2 (5 bases each). The CDR3 runs 17 residues. The ends were cut back, 0 bases at V and 1 base at J, with 17 bases in the middle. Germline assignment: CDR1 SGDLS and CDR2 YYNGEE. CDR3 DNA sequence: TGTGCCAGCAGCGTAGGAGGCTTCGGGACCCTATCCTACGAGCAGTACTTC. It specifies CASSVGGFGTLSYEQYF.

The chain recombines TRBV5-1 with TRBJ2-1; D is undetermined. From germline, CDR1 is SGHRS and CDR2 YFSETQ. V was pared by 4 bases and J by 0 bases, with 8 bases between. The CDR3 is 14 amino acids. The CDR3 sequence is CASSTPGSYNEQFF. The CDR3, as DNA: TGCGCCAGCAGCACCCCAGGCTCCTACAATGAGCAGTTCTTC.

This clonotype was counted at least ten times. This rearrangement joins TRBV29-1 to TRBJ1-1, with TRBD1 matching 9 bases. CDR3 length equals 14 residues. V shed 4 bases and J 2 bases; nucleotides not matched to a gene: 5. The germline CDR1 and CDR2 sequences are SQVTM and ANQGSEA. The CDR3 DNA reads as TGCAGCGTTGTAGGACAGGGGATTAACACTGAAGCTTTCTTT. Translation gives CSVVGQGINTEAFF.

This clonotype was observed a handful of times. The V and J genes are TRBV10-3 and TRBJ2-7; 11 positions agree with TRBD2. Looked up from germline, CDR1 is ENHRY and CDR2 is SYGVKD. Trimming at V came to 5 bases and at J to 4 bases, leaving 7 bases not matched to a gene. The CDR3 spans 15 residues. CDR3 region: CAISPRLAGLYEQYF. The CDR3 DNA reads TGTGCCATCAGTCCCAGACTAGCGGGATTGTACGAGCAGTACTTC.

The rearrangement links TRBV5-1 to TRBJ2-1; D perhaps matches TRBD2 (6 bases). V lost 0 bases and J 4 bases, leaving 11 bases between the germline ends. In germline, CDR1 is SGHRS, CDR2 YFSETQ. This CDR3 has 15 residues. Here the CDR3 reads CASSLGVAGYNEQFF. The DNA of the CDR3 is TGCGCCAGCAGCTTGGGTGTGGCGGGATACAATGAGCAGTTCTTC.

This clonotype was detected a few times. The gene calls are TRBV29-1 and TRBJ1-2, with D tentatively TRBD1 (6 bases). CDR3 length: 13 amino acids. Trimming stripped 1 base from V and 7 bases from J, with 13 bases between. Germline V gene lookup returns CDR1 SQVTM and CDR2 ANQGSEA. This CDR3 is CSVEVGRGIGYTF. The CDR3 DNA reads as TGCAGCGTTGAAGTGGGCAGGGGTATTGGCTACACCTTC. The variable domain in full, with the rest retrieved from reference TRBV29-1 and TRBJ1-2, is SAVISQKPSRDICQRGTSLTIQCQVDSQVTMMFWYRQQPGQSLTLIATANQGSEATYESGFVIDKFPISRPNLTFSTLTVSNMSPEDSSIYLCSVEVGRGIGYTFGSGTRLTVV.

CDR3 sequence (DNA): TGCAGCACGCGACACAGTTTGAACACCGGGGAGCTGTTTTTT. Translation: CSTRHSLNTGELFF. The J gene is TRBJ2-2, the V gene TRBV29-1; D is unclear. Trimming pared 8 bases from V and 1 base from J, leaving 14 bases between. There are 14 residues in the CDR3. Germline V gene sequence: CDR1 SQVTM, CDR2 ANQGSEA.

This clonotype was seen at least ten times. The chain couples TRBV5-5 to TRBJ2-7; TRBD2 matches at 12 bases. Germline CDR1 reads SGHKS; CDR2 reads YYEKEE (reference sequence). This CDR3 has 18 amino acids. Trimming cost V 2 bases and J 0 bases; bases outside gene matches: 9. CDR3 residues: CASSLLAGGYEGSYEQYF. DNA for the CDR3: TGTGCCAGCAGCTTACTAGCGGGAGGTTACGAGGGCTCCTACGAGCAGTACTTC.

The CDR3 loop is CASSATGLKETQYF. The DNA for the CDR3 is TGTGCCAGCAGCGCCACCGGCCTGAAGGAGACCCAGTACTTC. This chain uses TRBV7-3 with TRBJ2-5, with no clear D. V lost 5 bases, J lost 5 bases, and 15 bases lay in between. The CDR3 length is 14 residues. CDR1 and CDR2 from the germline V gene are SGHTA and FQGTGA.

The rearrangement joins TRBV24-1 to TRBJ2-2; the D call may be TRBD1 or TRBD2 (5 bases each). CDR3 length: 13 residues. Trimming shortened V by 8 bases and J by 5 bases, and 11 bases separated the two germline ends. The germline V gene encodes CDR1 KGHDR and CDR2 SFDVKD. This chain's CDR3 is CATMRGGTGELFF. CDR3 coding DNA: TGTGCCACCATGAGGGGCGGAACCGGGGAGCTGTTTTTT.

Turning to this clonotype: Being one base from a much bigger clone, this may be a read error. J is TRBJ2-5 and V is TRBV28; D tentatively reads TRBD1 or TRBD2 (5 bases each). This CDR3 has 14 residues. The V gene lost 1 base and the J gene lost 8 bases, with 14 bases spanning the gap. The V gene's germline CDR1 is MDHEN and CDR2 SYDVKM. CDR3 in DNA: TGTGCCAGCAGTTTATCCGATGCTAGGGACACCCAGTACTTC. This translates into CASSLSDARDTQYF.

The rearrangement joins TRBV5-1 to TRBJ2-1, with D perhaps matching TRBD2 (5 bases). The CDR3 is 11 residues long. Trimming pared 2 bases from V and 11 bases from J, leaving 8 bases between. In germline, CDR1 is SGHRS, CDR2 YFSETQ. Here the CDR3 reads CASSLAAQQFF. DNA for the CDR3: TGCGCCAGCAGCTTAGCGGCCCAGCAGTTCTTC.

The chain couples TRBV12-3 or TRBV12-4 to TRBJ2-3; D remains ambiguous. This CDR3 is built from 13 residues. V lost 3 bases to trimming and J lost 4 bases, with 8 bases between them. CDR3 protein: CASSFDLPDTQYF. CDR3 nucleotides: TGTGCCAGCAGTTTTGACCTTCCAGATACGCAGTATTTT.

Ten or more counts support this clonotype. This sequence joins TRBV15 and TRBJ2-5; 15 bases match TRBD2. Germline loops: CDR1 LNHNV, CDR2 YYDKDF (reference sequence). The trim removed 3 bases at V and 4 bases at J, leaving 6 bases unmatched. The CDR3 spans 17 residues. The CDR3 DNA sequence: TGTGCCACCAGCAGTTCCGGGACTAGCGGGAGGCTAGAGACCCAGTACTTC. It specifies CATSSSGTSGRLETQYF. Drawing the rest from reference TRBV15 and TRBJ2-5, the complete variable domain is DAMVIQNPRYQVTQFGKPVTLSCSQTLNHNVMYWYQQKSSQAPKLLFHYYDKDFNNEADTPDNFQSRRPNTSFCFLDIRSPGLGDTAMYLCATSSSGTSGRLETQYFGPGTRLLVL.

The genes are TRBV12-3 or TRBV12-4 and TRBJ2-2; D is unclear. V was cut by 11 bases and J by 1 base, with 11 bases left in between. The CDR3 is 13 amino acids. The CDR3 region is CAGRTGNTGELFF. CDR3 coding DNA: TGTGCCGGACGCACGGGGAACACCGGGGAGCTGTTTTTT.

In this sample, this clonotype turned up a few times. V is TRBV6-1 and J is TRBJ2-2; no reliable D call. Germline CDR1 reads MNHNS; CDR2 reads SASEGT. Trimming took 3 bases from V and 1 from J, leaving 6 bases between them. The CDR3 runs 14 residues. This CDR3 reads CASSDRQNTGELFF. DNA for the CDR3: TGTGCCAGCAGTGATCGGCAGAACACCGGGGAGCTGTTTTTT.

This clonotype was seen repeatedly, ten times or more. V and J are TRBV29-1 and TRBJ1-1, with TRBD1 matching over 8 bases. Germline V CDR1 and CDR2: SQVTM, ANQGSEA. The CDR3 consists of 11 residues. V shed 2 bases and J 8 bases; nucleotides not matched to a gene: 1. The CDR3 here is CSVENRGEAFF. The CDR3 coding sequence is TGCAGCGTTGAAAACAGGGGGGAAGCTTTCTTT.

This clonotype was recorded at least ten times. The J gene is TRBJ2-1, the V gene TRBV29-1, with 7 bases lining up with TRBD2. Germline V lookup: CDR1 SQVTM, CDR2 ANQGSEA. J was trimmed by 8 bases and V by 5 bases; bases with no gene match: 9. The CDR3 covers 13 residues. The CDR3 DNA reads TGCAGCGTTTTCGGGGCGGGAGTCGATGAGCAGTTCTTC. Translating gives CSVFGAGVDEQFF.

This clonotype was seen ten or more times. The chain uses TRBV5-1 and TRBJ2-5; 13 bases align to TRBD2. The germline V gene encodes CDR1 SGHRS and CDR2 YFSETQ. V gave up 0 bases and J gave up 3 bases; unmatched junction bases: 2. The CDR3 extends over 16 amino acids. DNA of the CDR3: TGCGCCAGCAGCTTGGTTGGGACTAGCGGGAAAGAGACCCAGTACTTC. This encodes CASSLVGTSGKETQYF.

This clonotype was recorded at least ten times. This chain links TRBV12-3 or TRBV12-4 with TRBJ1-2; D uncertain. The CDR3 contains 14 residues. The V gene lost 6 bases and the J gene lost 7 bases, with 18 bases spanning the gap. The CDR3 bases are TGTGCCAGCAGGCCGGGCACCCTCCCTTTTGGCTACACCTTC. It translates to CASRPGTLPFGYTF.

This clonotype has a count of ten or more. The chain recombines TRBV5-1 with TRBJ2-7; D gene unclear. Trimming stripped 0 bases from V and 0 bases from J, with 13 bases between. The CDR3 covers 16 residues. The germline gives CDR1 SGHRS, CDR2 YFSETQ. CDR3 coding DNA: TGCGCCAGCAGCTTGGGGTTGTGGCTGAACTCCTACGAGCAGTACTTC. Amino acid sequence: CASSLGLWLNSYEQYF.

This clonotype has only a few counts. The chain combines TRBV18 with TRBJ1-1, with D unclear. The CDR3 contains 14 residues. Trimming cost V 0 bases and J 9 bases, with 14 bases left between them. The V gene's germline CDR1 is KGHSH and CDR2 LQKENI. DNA for the CDR3: TGTGCCAGCTCACCACCGGTAGCCTTCTCCCAAGCTTTCTTT. This codes for CASSPPVAFSQAFF.

The CDR3: CASSLDRVTKNIQYF. Written as DNA, the CDR3 is TGTGCCAGCAGTCTAGACAGGGTGACCAAAAACATTCAGTACTTC. The chain recombines TRBV28 with TRBJ2-4; TRBD1 matches 7 bases. The CDR3 loop spans 15 amino acids. Germline-derived CDR1 and CDR2 are MDHEN and SYDVKM. The J segment lost 2 bases and the V segment lost 5 bases, leaving 6 bases of the junction unmatched.